The 20 T cell receptor beta chains below all came from one sample that was sequenced in a study of T cell responses to AZD1222 COVID-19 vaccine. Assay: immunoSEQ multiplex PCR; the TCRdb copy retains only in-frame clones and omits some. This table holds 60,000 to 85,000 clones, around 86% found once. Sample: peripheral blood, taken 28 days after the second AZD1222 dose. Receptors originate from an adult who received the AZD1222 COVID-19 vaccine.

The chain recombines TRBV28 with TRBJ1-4; no firm D call. The V end lost 3 bases, the J end lost 4 bases, and 12 bases lay between the germline ends. The CDR3 has 15 residues. The germline V gene has CDR1 MDHEN and CDR2 SYDVKM. CDR3 nucleotides: TGTGCCAGCAGTTTTGTGGAAGGGATTAATGAAAAACTGTTTTTT. Residues: CASSFVEGINEKLFF.

This chain joins TRBV30 and TRBJ1-2; the D is unclear. The germline gives CDR1 GTSNPN, CDR2 SVGIG (reference sequence). V dropped 2 bases and J dropped 6 bases, with 16 bases sitting between them. The CDR3 runs to 14 residues. CDR3 DNA: TGTGCCTGGAGTCGGCTCTCTGATATCGATGGCTACACCTTC. It encodes CAWSRLSDIDGYTF.

This chain links TRBV9 with TRBJ2-5; 8 nucleotides match TRBD2. Germline V gives CDR1 SGDLS, CDR2 YYNGEE. With 0 bases clipped from V and 2 bases from J, the junction kept 3 bases outside the gene matches. The CDR3 covers 15 residues. The CDR3, as DNA: TGTGCCAGCAGCGTAGTAGCGGGGAGACAAGAGACCCAGTACTTC. It encodes CASSVVAGRQETQYF.

CDR3 nucleotides: TGTGCCAGGTCGGGACGGGGAAACATTCAGTACTTC. It encodes CARSGRGNIQYF. The chain combines TRBV2 with TRBJ2-4, with D perhaps matching TRBD1 or TRBD2 (5 bases each). Trimming cost V 9 bases and J 6 bases, with 12 bases left between them. Germline V gene lookup returns CDR1 SNHLY and CDR2 FYNNEI. The CDR3 is made up of 12 amino acids. Filled out from reference TRBV2 and TRBJ2-4, the complete variable domain reads EPEVTQTPSHQVTQMGQEVILRCVPISNHLYFYWYRQILGQKVEFLVSFYNNEISEKSEIFDDQFSVERPDGSNFTLKIRSTKLEDSAMYFCARSGRGNIQYFGAGTRLSVL.

The chain employs TRBV6-6 and TRBJ2-1; D possibly corresponds to TRBD2 (6 bases). V was clipped by 7 bases and J by 6 bases, with 16 bases between them. The CDR3 runs 14 residues. The germline CDR1 and CDR2 sequences are MNHNY and SVGAGI (reference sequence). The CDR3 loop reads CASKPGLLSNEQFF. The CDR3 nucleotides are TGTGCCAGCAAACCGGGACTGCTGTCCAATGAGCAGTTCTTC.

The CDR3 bases are TGTGCCTGGAGTTCCGGGATTACAGGGGGGGACAATGAGCAGTTCTTC. This translates into CAWSSGITGGDNEQFF. The J gene is TRBJ2-1, the V gene TRBV30; tentatively, D is TRBD1 (8 bases). This CDR3 region has 16 residues. Trimming took 2 bases from V and 5 from J, leaving 19 bases between them. CDR1 and CDR2 from the germline V gene are GTSNPN and SVGIG (reference sequence).

The genes are TRBV27 and TRBJ1-1; maybe TRBD1 (6 bases). This CDR3 has 14 residues. Germline CDR1 MNHEY, CDR2 SMNVEV (reference sequence). With 2 bases removed from V and 1 base from J, the gap between germline ends came to 8 bases. CDR3 sequence (DNA): TGTGCCAGCAGTTTAATGGGACAGAACACTGAAGCTTTCTTT. Amino acids: CASSLMGQNTEAFF.

The rearrangement uses TRBV28 and TRBJ2-3; D is uncertain. The CDR3 extends over 12 amino acids. The V gene lost 6 bases and the J gene lost 1 base, with 5 bases spanning the gap. Germline lookup yields CDR1 MDHEN and CDR2 SYDVKM. CDR3 nucleotide sequence: TGTGCCAGCAGCCTAGGCACAGATACGCAGTATTTT. This translates into CASSLGTDTQYF.

This chain links TRBV27 with TRBJ2-1; D uncertain. Per germline, CDR1 MNHEY and CDR2 SMNVEV (reference sequence). This CDR3 is built from 14 residues. Trimming shortened V by 5 bases and J by 0 bases, and 8 bases separated the two germline ends. CDR3 protein: CASSVGSSYNEQFF. The CDR3 nucleotides are TGTGCCAGCAGTGTGGGAAGCTCCTACAATGAGCAGTTCTTC.

The V and J genes are TRBV2 and TRBJ2-1; D might be TRBD1 or TRBD2, each matching 5 bases. CDR3 length: 15 amino acids. Between the trimmed V and J ends, which lost 7 bases and 6 bases, there was a span of 19 bases. Germline lookup yields CDR1 SNHLY and CDR2 FYNNEI. The CDR3 DNA is TGTGCCAGCAACCCCACGGGCCATGGGGGCAATGAGCAGTTCTTC. This translates into CASNPTGHGGNEQFF.

The chain couples TRBV7-2 to TRBJ1-2, with TRBD1 matching over 8 bases. Germline CDR1 and CDR2: SGHTA and FQGNSA. The CDR3 sequence is 14 residues long. V shed 4 bases and J 5 bases; nucleotides not matched to a gene: 6. The CDR3 reads CASSSQGALYGYTF. For the CDR3, the DNA is TGTGCCAGCAGCTCCCAGGGGGCGCTTTATGGCTACACCTTC.

J is TRBJ1-2 and V is TRBV30; tentative D call: TRBD1 (5 bases). This CDR3 region has 15 residues. CDR1 is GTSNPN and CDR2 is SVGIG in the germline V gene (reference sequence). The V gene lost 6 bases and the J gene lost 3 bases, with 20 bases spanning the gap. For the CDR3, the DNA is TGTGCCTGCCTGTGGGGCCTACAGCGGGACTATGGCTACACCTTC. This codes for CACLWGLQRDYGYTF. Based on the CDR3 plus reference TRBV30 and TRBJ1-2, the full variable domain is SQTIHQWPATLVQPVGSPLSLECTVEGTSNPNLYWYRQAAGRGLQLLFYSVGIGQISSEVPQNLSASRPQDRQFILSSKKLLLSDSGFYLCACLWGLQRDYGYTFGSGTRLTVV.

The V gene is TRBV30, the J gene TRBJ1-3; possibly TRBD1 for D (6 bases). CDR3 size: 13 residues. Trimming took 4 bases from V and 4 from J, leaving 11 bases between them. Germline V lookup: CDR1 GTSNPN, CDR2 SVGIG (reference sequence). CDR3 loop: CAWNTGSGNTIYF. CDR3 sequence (DNA): TGTGCCTGGAATACAGGGTCGGGAAACACCATATATTTT. The entire variable domain, with the rest obtained from reference TRBV30 and TRBJ1-3, is as follows: SQTIHQWPATLVQPVGSPLSLECTVEGTSNPNLYWYRQAAGRGLQLLFYSVGIGQISSEVPQNLSASRPQDRQFILSSKKLLLSDSGFYLCAWNTGSGNTIYFGEGSWLTVV.

This rearrangement joins TRBV3-1 (or the pseudogene TRBV3-2) to TRBJ1-2, with no clear D. The CDR3 has 15 residues. The V gene lost 4 bases and the J gene lost 7 bases, with 19 bases spanning the gap. The germline V gene encodes CDR1 LGHDT and CDR2 YNNKEL (reference sequence). The CDR3 loop is CASSPLNVGLGGYTF. In DNA, the CDR3 is TGTGCCAGCAGCCCCCTGAACGTAGGGCTGGGTGGCTACACCTTC.

The rearrangement links TRBV11-2 to TRBJ2-7; D is unclear. CDR3 size: 11 residues. V was clipped by 10 bases and J by 4 bases, with 11 bases between them. The V gene's germline CDR1 is SGHAT and CDR2 FQNNGV. The CDR3 loop reads CATSRFYEQYF. CDR3 DNA sequence: TGTGCCACCTCACGCTTTTACGAGCAGTACTTC.

This chain's CDR3 is CASSLTGGRESPLHF. In nucleotides, the CDR3 is TGTGCCAGCAGCCTAACGGGGGGCCGTGAGTCACCCCTCCACTTT. V and J are TRBV4-2 and TRBJ1-6, with D perhaps matching TRBD1 (6 bases). CDR3 size: 15 residues. The V gene's germline CDR1 is LGHNA and CDR2 YNFKEQ. Trimming stripped 4 bases from V and 10 bases from J, with 17 bases between.

The chain couples TRBV19 to TRBJ2-7, with 7 bases identical to TRBD1. Trimming at V came to 5 bases and at J to 1 base, leaving 2 bases not matched to a gene. From germline, CDR1 is LNHDA and CDR2 SQIVND (reference sequence). The CDR3 extends over 13 amino acids. DNA for the CDR3: TGTGCCAGTAGTCGGGACAGATCCTACGAGCAGTACTTC. Translated, it gives CASSRDRSYEQYF.

The chain joins TRBV7-9 to TRBJ2-3; D unclear. Germline CDR1 is SEHNR and CDR2 is FQNEAQ (reference sequence). This CDR3 is 12 amino acids long. The ends were cut back, 6 bases at V and 4 bases at J, with 8 bases in the middle. The CDR3 DNA reads TGTGCCAGCAGATCCGGAGCAGATACGCAGTATTTT. This gives the protein CASRSGADTQYF. Based on the CDR3 plus reference TRBV7-9 and TRBJ2-3, the full variable domain is DTGVSQNPRHKITKRGQNVTFRCDPISEHNRLYWYRQTLGQGPEFLTYFQNEAQLEKSRLLSDRFSAERPKGSFSTLEIQRTEQGDSAMYLCASRSGADTQYFGPGTRLTVL.

This clone appeared once. The rearrangement uses TRBV5-6 and TRBJ2-7, with 13 bases that match TRBD2. This CDR3 has 17 residues. J lost 6 bases, V lost 4 bases, and 13 bases had no gene match. Looked up from germline, CDR1 is SGHDT and CDR2 is YYEEEE. The chain's CDR3 is CASSIRLAGGLVTEQYF. CDR3 nucleotides: TGTGCCAGCAGCATCCGACTAGCGGGGGGCCTAGTTACCGAGCAGTACTTC.

V is TRBV5-1 and J is TRBJ2-5, with D maybe TRBD2 (6 bases). The germline gives CDR1 SGHRS, CDR2 YFSETQ. Between the trimmed V and J ends, which lost 6 bases and 5 bases, there was a span of 20 bases. The CDR3 totals 15 residues. The chain's CDR3 is CASTVDGGSRETQYF. The CDR3 coding sequence is TGCGCCAGCACCGTGGACGGGGGAAGTAGGGAGACCCAGTACTTC.